These 7 T cell receptor beta chains were all obtained from the same sample, sequenced in a study of blood T cell repertoires in COVID-19. Clones were sequenced by immunoSEQ multiplex PCR, and TCRdb holds only the in-frame ones, with some missing. The sample gives fewer than 350,000 clones, approximately 86% of which show up once; about 8.7% is in the top ten. Sequencing was performed on peripheral blood. The receptors come from a middle-aged man with active or convalescent COVID-19.

The rearrangement joins TRBV10-3 to TRBJ1-5, with TRBD1 identical over 9 bases. With 5 bases clipped from V and 1 base from J, the junction kept 3 bases outside the gene matches. Germline V CDR1 and CDR2: ENHRY, SYGVKD. This CDR3 region has 15 residues. CDR3 DNA: TGTGCCATCAGTATGGACAGGGGAAGCAATCAGCCCCAGCATTTT. This translates into CAISMDRGSNQPQHF.

The J gene is TRBJ1-5, the V gene TRBV28; tentative D call: TRBD1 (5 bases). The CDR3 sequence is 16 residues long. Germline assignment: CDR1 MDHEN and CDR2 SYDVKM. The V end was cut by 3 bases, the J end by 3 bases, with 15 bases between. The CDR3 protein is CASSFRPGRTNQPQHF. The CDR3 DNA reads as TGTGCCAGCAGTTTTCGGCCAGGGCGAACCAATCAGCCCCAGCATTTT.

The chain recombines TRBV10-3 with TRBJ2-7, with 10 bases fitting TRBD1. The CDR3 has 13 residues. V was clipped by 7 bases and J by 4 bases; unmatched bases: 4. CDR1 and CDR2 (germline): ENHRY, SYGVKD. The CDR3 reads CAITGDRGYEQYF. The CDR3 DNA sequence: TGTGCCATCACCGGGGACAGGGGATACGAGCAGTACTTC.

This chain links TRBV5-1 with TRBJ2-1; D possibly corresponds to TRBD1 (5 bases). The ends were cut back, 4 bases at V and 0 bases at J, with 11 bases in the middle. CDR1 and CDR2 (germline): SGHRS, YFSETQ. This CDR3 is 15 amino acids long. CDR3 nucleotide sequence: TGCGCCAGCAGCCAAGACAGTATCTCCTACAATGAGCAGTTCTTC. It codes for CASSQDSISYNEQFF.

This clone was detected only once. The V gene is TRBV24-1, the J gene TRBJ1-2; D perhaps matches TRBD1 (6 bases). CDR3 length equals 15 residues. Trimming pared 5 bases from V and 2 bases from J, leaving 14 bases between. Germline V gene data show CDR1 as KGHDR and CDR2 as SFDVKD. The CDR3 coding sequence is TGTGCCACCAGTGCCCCAGAGGGGGAAAACTATGGCTACACCTTC. It translates to CATSAPEGENYGYTF.

The V gene is TRBV28, the J gene TRBJ2-1; the match to TRBD2 covers 8 bases. The CDR3 runs to 14 residues. Germline trimming cut 5 bases from V and 8 bases from J; bases unmatched to any gene: 8. Germline CDR1 and CDR2: MDHEN and SYDVKM. CDR3 sequence reads: CASSASDGGDEQFF. In nucleotides, the CDR3 is TGTGCCAGCAGTGCGTCCGACGGGGGGGATGAGCAGTTCTTC.

The chain employs TRBV19 and TRBJ2-1; 11 bases line up with TRBD2. This CDR3 is 14 amino acids long. The V and J ends lost 7 bases and 5 bases, in that order; junction bases with no gene match: 4. CDR1 and CDR2 (germline): LNHDA, SQIVND (reference sequence). CDR3 protein: CASTTSGANNEQFF. The CDR3 coding sequence is TGTGCCAGTACGACTAGCGGGGCCAACAATGAGCAGTTCTTC. Using reference TRBV19 and TRBJ2-1 for the parts outside the CDR3, the full variable domain is DGGITQSPKYLFRKEGQNVTLSCEQNLNHDAMYWYRQDPGQGLRLIYYSQIVNDFQKGDIAEGYSVSREKKESFPLTVTSAQKNPTAFYLCASTTSGANNEQFFGPGTRLTVL.